A selection of T cell receptor beta chains follows, all from one sample in a study of beta chain features in type 1 diabetes. The table came from immunoSEQ multiplex PCR; TCRdb's copy has only in-frame clones and leaves some out. The sample consists of fewer than 350,000 clones, roughly 15% of them appearing once. Sequencing was performed on naive CD4+ T cells from blood. Receptors were obtained from a man between 18 and 35 years old with type 1 diabetes. CDR3s include the opening cysteine and the closing phenylalanine or tryptophan. The D gene is left open where the match is weak. Not all rows give a size; the values are once, few, many and, for expanded clones, a class.

v_gene	abundance	len	j_gene	d_gene	CDR3nt	CDR3aa
TRBV28	few	12	TRBJ1-1	-	TGTGCCAGCAGGCAGGGTAAAACTGAAGCTTTCTTT	CASRQGKTEAFF
TRBV30	-	15	TRBJ1-4	TRBD1	TGTGCCTGGAGTAAAAAGGACAGGGGGGTTGAAAAACTGTTTTTT	CAWSKKDRGVEKLFF
TRBV6-6	few	14	TRBJ1-1	TRBD1	TGTGCCAGCAGTGGAAGGACAGGGAACACTGAAGCTTTCTTT	CASSGRTGNTEAFF
TRBV27	-	13	TRBJ2-3	TRBD1	TGTGCCAGCAGAGGGACAGTCACAGATACGCAGTATTTT	CASRGTVTDTQYF
TRBV28	-	14	TRBJ1-1	-	TGTGCCAGCAGTTTAATAGGGGCGAACACTGAAGCTTTCTTT	CASSLIGANTEAFF
TRBV5-1	-	15	TRBJ2-5	-	TGCGCCAGCAGCCCTATCGGGGGGCGTATGGAGACCCAGTACTTC	CASSPIGGRMETQYF
TRBV30	-	14	TRBJ1-5	-	TGTGCCTGGAGTCAGTTCGGAGGGAGCCAGCCCCAGCATTTT	CAWSQFGGSQPQHF
TRBV6-6	-	14	TRBJ1-5	-	TGTGCCAGCAGTGGACACCAGCCGGCCCAGCCCCAGCATTTT	CASSGHQPAQPQHF
TRBV5-1	few	15	TRBJ2-2	-	TGCGCCAGCCACAAACAGGGCGTCGGCACCGGGGAGCTGTTTTTT	CASHKQGVGTGELFF
TRBV28	-	17	TRBJ2-4	-	TGTGCCAGCAGTTCTCCAGGGCAGGCCATAGCCAAAAACATTCAGTACTTC	CASSSPGQAIAKNIQYF
TRBV19	-	15	TRBJ2-3	-	TGTGCCAGTAGTCCCCGACAGGCCTTCACAGATACGCAGTATTTT	CASSPRQAFTDTQYF